The rows below give T cell receptor beta chains drawn from one sample of a study of T-cell memory formation after mild COVID-19. MiXCR, run by TCRdb on the 5' RACE reads, gives a single entry per CDR3 protein. The sample shows around 310,000 distinct CDR3 sequences, more than 15% of them seen only once. Sequences were obtained from PBMCs or a T cell subset sorted from them (not recorded which). These TCRs come from a man between 18 and 29 years old who had mild COVID-19 (a few samples of this study predate the infection). Cell type and time point are not known. CDR3s include the opening cysteine and the closing phenylalanine or tryptophan. The size field is filled for only some rows; it gives once, few, many or a size class.

clone_size	cdr3_length	v_call	cdr3_aa
.	12	TRBV2	CASRDRGGGYTF
few	17	TRBV7-2	CASSFPAGPPYTDTQYF
few	14	TRBV2	CASSEGTRGNTIYF
.	12	TRBV2	CASSEWGGEQYF
.	17	TRBV25-1	CASSDPRATVMNTEAFF
.	13	TRBV24-1	CATTSRWGDTQYF
.	15	TRBV7-2	CASSVGTGNNQPQHF
.	14	TRBV9	CASSDPRGGGEQFF
few	13	TRBV15	CATSAGENYGYTF
.	13	TRBV4-2	CASSAELNTEAFF
few	15	TRBV20-1	CSARDVRKGYNEQFF
.	17	TRBV7-8	CASSLASDRAGQETQYF
few	16	TRBV6-6	CASTFRRDLNTGELFF
.	14	TRBV7-8	CASTLGGQKTGYTF
many	14	TRBV10-3	CAITQPVEGEKLFF
.	12	TRBV12-3/TRBV12-4	CASSSGNNEQFF
.	15	TRBV5-1	CASSGGRSTQETQYF
.	17	TRBV7-2	CASSLVGQAGSHNEQFF
few	12	TRBV6-6	CASSPLDYEQYF
.	16	TRBV6-1	CASSEVSGSGNTEAFF
.	15	TRBV5-1	CASSRDIAGYNEQFF
.	14	TRBV7-2	CASSRDRLYQPQHF
few	16	TRBV6-5	CASSYSLHPGPYEQYF
few	14	TRBV12-3/TRBV12-4	CASSLAQAKNIQYF
.	16	TRBV7-9	CASSSRLASSTDTQYF
.	14	TRBV12-3/TRBV12-4	CASRRTMPTGELFF
few	16	TRBV10-3	CAISEYPTGGNQPQHF
few	13	TRBV5-1	CASSLEAINTQYF
.	15	TRBV4-3	CASSQGTGNLHGYTF
.	15	TRBV15	CATSRLREIGDTQYF
.	15	TRBV20-1	CSARIVGGLNTEAFF
few	15	TRBV20-1	CSARPRGAGVSEQFF
.	12	TRBV21-1	CASSKNGQPQHF
.	15	TRBV30	CAWSVALGAGNTIYF
many	13	TRBV2	CASSRDREDEQYF
many	12	TRBV2	CASSEGYVELFF
few	12	TRBV15	CATSGKHGELFF
.	14	TRBV9	CASSRRTSGGEQFF
.	16	TRBV5-1	CASSFRTGGGTTEAFF
many	13	TRBV7-3	CASRETNTGELFF
.	13	TRBV7-2	CASTAYLLSEAFF
few	14	TRBV7-2	CASSLNRDQETQYF
many	16	TRBV5-1	CASSHQSGLRSSPLHF
many	12	TRBV12-3/TRBV12-4	CASSPPGISAFF
many	17	TRBV4-3	CASSQEIGGVPEETQYF
.	13	TRBV2	CASSAPITGELFF
few	14	TRBV11-3	CASSLDGHTGELFF
.	13	TRBV12-3/TRBV12-4	CASSLLGHQPQHF
.	16	TRBV3-1	CASLVTRSSLGETQYF
medium-sized	14	TRBV20-1	CSARDLPGNQPQHF
many	13	TRBV9	CASSDSGRGELFF